A selection of T cell receptor beta chains follows, all from one sample in a study of blood T cell repertoires in COVID-19. Using immunoSEQ multiplex PCR, the repertoire was profiled, and TCRdb retains in-frame clones only, with some absent. This sample has some 140,000 clones, with 70% to 85% found just once. The sequenced sample was peripheral blood. Receptors were obtained from a man aged 55 to 69 with COVID-19, enrolled during active disease. The CDR3 runs from the conserved cysteine through the conserved F or W. The D gene is left open where the match is weak. Clone size, where shown, is once, few, many, or a class for clones that have expanded.

size	J	D	V	CDR3	DNA
-	TRBJ2-2	-	TRBV24-1	CATSESLGGTGELFF	TGTGCCACCAGTGAATCTCTAGGAGGCACCGGGGAGCTGTTTTTT
-	TRBJ1-5	-	TRBV4-2	CASSQDRVGNQPQHF	TGTGCCAGCAGCCAAGACAGGGTGGGGAATCAGCCCCAGCATTTT
-	TRBJ2-5	-	TRBV2	CASERTEVGTQYF	TGTGCCAGCGAAAGGACTGAGGTCGGGACCCAGTACTTC
-	TRBJ2-1	TRBD2	TRBV7-8	CASSLVLAGGYNEQFF	TGTGCCAGCAGCTTAGTGCTAGCGGGGGGGTACAATGAGCAGTTCTTC
-	TRBJ1-4	TRBD1	TRBV24-1	CATSDQGQEKLFF	TGTGCCACCAGTGACCAGGGACAGGAAAAACTGTTTTTT
-	TRBJ1-4	TRBD1	TRBV28	CASSLLGTGATNEKLFF	TGTGCCAGCAGTTTATTGGGGACAGGGGCAACTAATGAAAAACTGTTTTTT
once	TRBJ1-4	-	TRBV2	CASRRRQATNEKLFF	TGTGCCAGCAGAAGAAGGCAGGCAACTAATGAAAAACTGTTTTTT
-	TRBJ1-1	-	TRBV19	CASKEGINTEAFF	TGTGCCAGTAAAGAGGGAATAAACACTGAAGCTTTCTTT
-	TRBJ2-5	TRBD1	TRBV7-6	CASSLATGTGAAGTQYF	TGTGCCAGCAGCTTAGCTACCGGGACAGGCGCCGCGGGGACCCAGTACTTC
-	TRBJ2-5	TRBD1	TRBV15	CATAPQRGLGETQYF	TGTGCCACCGCCCCCCAGAGGGGGCTAGGAGAGACCCAGTACTTC
-	TRBJ1-1	TRBD1	TRBV6-5	CASSTSGTGIPEAFF	TGTGCCAGCAGTACCTCCGGGACAGGGATCCCTGAAGCTTTCTTT
-	TRBJ2-2	TRBD1	TRBV19	CASAGTANTGELFF	TGTGCCAGTGCCGGGACAGCGAACACCGGGGAGCTGTTTTTT
-	TRBJ1-4	-	TRBV7-2	CASSLGGVTNEKLFF	TGTGCCAGCAGCTTAGGGGGAGTAACTAATGAAAAACTGTTTTTT
-	TRBJ2-7	-	TRBV4-3	CASSQETGYYEQYF	TGCGCCAGCAGCCAAGAGACAGGTTACTACGAGCAGTACTTC
-	TRBJ1-3	-	TRBV6-6	CASSYSDTRNTIYF	TGTGCCAGCAGTTACTCGGACACACGAAACACCATATATTTT
-	TRBJ2-1	TRBD2	TRBV4-1	CASRYIAGISNEQFF	TGCGCCAGCAGATATATAGCGGGAATAAGTAATGAGCAGTTCTTC